This T cell receptor (beta chain) appears in the sequencing data of a study of PD-1 blockade in classical Hodgkin lymphoma. As to this clone: Its antigen remains unknown.

Whole-study findings and limits: Healthy donors reportedly exceeded newly diagnosed patients in baseline TCR diversity. It was among complete responders that baseline diversity resembled that of newly diagnosed patients. Significantly greater TCR diversity emerged by C4D1 in CD4+ cells but not CD8+ cells.

Every single patient, without exception, relapsed after autologous stem cell transplantation, and brentuximab vedotin exposure varied. Profiled with immunoSEQ multiplex PCR; TCRdb holds only in-frame clones, not every one. The sample includes 55,000 to 65,000 clones, 85% to 90% of them seen just once. Germline CDR1 KGHSH, CDR2 LQKENI. The CDR3 loop spans 15 amino acids. Trimming took off 0 bases at V and 2 bases at J, with 9 bases between the two ends. This sequence joins TRBV18 and TRBJ2-3, with a possible D match to TRBD1 (6 bases). The receptor was isolated from a human donor with classical Hodgkin lymphoma. Source: peripheral blood mononuclear cells (PBMCs), taken at baseline. The CDR3 bases are TGTGCCAGCTCACCACCGGGACACCCCACAGATACGCAGTATTTT. Its translation: CASSPPGHPTDTQYF. Full variable domain (remainder filled in from reference TRBV18 and TRBJ2-3): NAGVMQNPRHLVRRRGQEARLRCSPMKGHSHVYWYRQLPEEGLKFMVYLQKENIIDESGMPKERFSAEFPKEGPSILRIQQVVRGDSAAYFCASSPPGHPTDTQYFGPGTRLTVL.